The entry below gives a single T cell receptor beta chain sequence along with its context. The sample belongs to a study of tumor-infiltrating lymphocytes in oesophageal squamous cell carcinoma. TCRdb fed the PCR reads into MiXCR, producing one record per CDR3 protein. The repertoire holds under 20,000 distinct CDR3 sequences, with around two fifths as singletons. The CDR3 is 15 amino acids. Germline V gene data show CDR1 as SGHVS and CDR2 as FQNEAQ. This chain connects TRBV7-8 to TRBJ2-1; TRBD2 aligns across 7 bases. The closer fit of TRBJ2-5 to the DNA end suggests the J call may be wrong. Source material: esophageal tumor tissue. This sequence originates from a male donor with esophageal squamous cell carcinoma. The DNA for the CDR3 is TGTGCCAGCAGCTTATTAAGGACGGGAGGAGAGACCCAGTACTTC. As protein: CASSLLRTGGETQYF.